One and the same sample provided the 31 T cell receptor beta chains below, sequenced in a study of T-cell reconstitution after alpha-beta-depleted transplantation in children (dated by TCRdb to 2016 to 2018). To prepare the library, PCR was applied. Data came from an Illumina HiSeq 2500. To normalize quantification of the TCRbeta repertoire, the TCR libraries were built with molecular barcoding that relied on unique molecular identifiers. Starting from the raw public reads, TCRdb applied fastp trimming at Q25, assembled clones with MiXCR and retained in-frame beta chains. All rows with the same CDR3 protein become a single entry with the most common DNA and genes. The sample contains hundreds of thousands of distinct CDR3 sequences, about an eighth of them found a single time. 0.75% to 0.85% of the sample is held by the ten biggest clonotypes. The sample's treatment or condition, from its label and the paper: allogeneic hematopoietic cell transplantation with graft depleted of TCRalphabeta T cells and CD19 B cells.

This sample comprised PBMCs, obtained before TCRalphabeta/CD19-depleted stem cell transplant. The source is a girl aged 2-9 years with congenital amegakaryocytic thrombocytopenia, due to receive a stem cell transplant.

This clonotype was observed many times. J is TRBJ1-3 and V is TRBV4-1; D remains ambiguous. Between the trimmed V and J ends, which lost 0 bases and 4 bases, there was a span of 4 bases. Germline CDR1 MGHRA, CDR2 YSYEKL. The CDR3 length is 13 residues. DNA for the CDR3: TGCGCCAGCAGCCAAGATGCGGGAAACACCATATATTTT. It encodes CASSQDAGNTIYF.

The sample holds many counts of this clonotype. The chain employs TRBV7-8 and TRBJ2-1; unclear D gene. The CDR3 has 14 residues. Germline V gene data show CDR1 as SGHVS and CDR2 as FQNEAQ. Between the trimmed V and J ends, which lost 4 bases and 0 bases, there was a span of 7 bases. The CDR3: CASSSQYSYNEQFF. The CDR3 region has the DNA TGTGCCAGCAGCTCCCAATACTCCTACAATGAGCAGTTCTTC.

J is TRBJ2-1 and V is TRBV20-1; 8 nucleotides agree with TRBD2. This CDR3 spans 14 amino acids. V shed 6 bases and J 0 bases; nucleotides not matched to a gene: 4. The germline V gene has CDR1 DFQATT and CDR2 SNEGSKA (reference sequence). CDR3 nucleotides: TGCAGTGCGCGACTAGCGAACTCCTACAATGAGCAGTTCTTC. Encoded protein: CSARLANSYNEQFF.

In its sample, this clonotype was seen a few times. The DNA is left out, because the CDR3 cannot be placed on it with certainty; the CDR3 is given as TCRdb lists it. The J gene is TRBJ2-2, the V gene TRBV5-1; the table's D call of TRBD2 was not tested on the DNA. Germline V gene lookup returns CDR1 SGHRS and CDR2 YFSETQ. From its first to its last residue, the CDR3 has 17 amino acids. CDR3 residues: CASSFGPGGITTGELFF.

This clonotype was counted ten times or more. At one end the junction does not follow the germline gene, possibly because of a read error. The V and J genes are TRBV20-1 and TRBJ2-7; TRBD2 agrees at 16 bases. Germline V gene data show CDR1 as DFQATT and CDR2 as SNEGSKA (reference sequence). CDR3 length equals 15 residues. CDR3 region: CSATSGTSGRAEQYF. The CDR3 bases are TGCAGCGCTACTTCCGGGACTAGCGGGAGGGCCGAGCAGTACTTC.

V is TRBV11-1 and J is TRBJ2-2; 8 nucleotides match TRBD1. Unmatched junction bases numbered 10, after V lost 4 bases and J lost 0 bases. This CDR3 is built from 18 residues. Germline CDR1 is SGHAT and CDR2 is FQDESV (reference sequence). CDR3 sequence (DNA): TGTGCCAGCAGCTCATCCCATTTGACAGGGGCGAACACCGGGGAGCTGTTTTTT. Translated, it gives CASSSSHLTGANTGELFF.

This clonotype was seen only a few times. The chain joins TRBV7-8 to TRBJ2-3; TRBD1 is a possible D gene (6 bases). Germline CDR1 SGHVS, CDR2 FQNEAQ. This CDR3 has 17 amino acids. Trimming took 5 bases from V and 3 from J, leaving 21 bases between them. DNA for the CDR3: TGTGCCAGCAGCCCACGAACAGGGAAGGGTTCGACAGATACGCAGTATTTT. It encodes CASSPRTGKGSTDTQYF.

This clonotype was detected ten times or more. One junction end does not reproduce the germline sequence, and a read error may be involved. J is TRBJ1-2 and V is TRBV5-1, with D possibly being TRBD1 (6 bases). CDR1 and CDR2 (germline): SGHRS, YFSETQ. The CDR3 consists of 12 residues. CDR3 protein: CASSRGLYDYTF. The CDR3 nucleotides are TGCGCCAGCAGCCGGGGGCTTTATGACTACACCTTC.

At least ten counts were recorded for this clonotype. The chain employs TRBV12-3 or TRBV12-4 and TRBJ2-4; D is perhaps TRBD1 (6 bases). The V end lost 3 bases, the J end lost 6 bases, and 9 bases lay between the germline ends. The CDR3 has 13 residues. This CDR3 reads CASSLGQPNIQYF. The CDR3 DNA follows: TGTGCCAGCAGTTTGGGACAACCAAACATTCAGTACTTC.

The rearrangement uses TRBV10-3 and TRBJ1-5; possibly TRBD1 for D (5 bases). V was shortened by 7 bases and J by 5 bases, with 12 bases between the two germline ends. Germline V gene sequence: CDR1 ENHRY, CDR2 SYGVKD. The CDR3 has 13 amino acids. This CDR3 is CAIKPGRDQPQHF. DNA for the CDR3: TGTGCCATCAAGCCAGGGAGGGATCAGCCCCAGCATTTT.

This clonotype appeared many times. The J gene is TRBJ2-1, the V gene TRBV5-1; possibly TRBD1 or TRBD2 for D (5 bases each). Germline V gene data show CDR1 as SGHRS and CDR2 as YFSETQ. V was clipped by 1 base and J by 9 bases, with 23 bases between them. CDR3 length: 17 amino acids. CDR3 amino acids: CASSLIMDVRGPLEQFF. CDR3 nucleotides: TGCGCCAGCAGCTTGATAATGGACGTCCGGGGCCCTCTTGAGCAGTTCTTC.

This clonotype has at least ten counts. The chain carries TRBV29-1 and TRBJ2-1; D unresolved. Germline V CDR1 and CDR2: SQVTM, ANQGSEA. The CDR3 runs to 15 residues. V was trimmed by 1 base and J by 1 base, leaving 11 bases between them. CDR3 coding DNA: TGCAGCGTTGAAGGATTGAGTGCGTCCTACAATGAGCAGTTCTTC. Encoded protein: CSVEGLSASYNEQFF.

This clonotype was seen more than once but under ten times. The chain couples TRBV20-1 to TRBJ2-2; D may match TRBD1 or TRBD2 (5 bases each). The V gene lost 2 bases and the J gene lost 6 bases, with 16 bases spanning the gap. The CDR3 is 15 amino acids. Germline assignment: CDR1 DFQATT and CDR2 SNEGSKA (reference sequence). The CDR3 nucleotides are TGCAGTGCTAGACCGCTAGCAGGGAGACCCGGGGAGCTGTTTTTT. Amino acids: CSARPLAGRPGELFF.

Ten or more counts support this clonotype. The V and J genes are TRBV28 and TRBJ1-5; no clear D. The germline gives CDR1 MDHEN, CDR2 SYDVKM. CDR3 length: 15 residues. The V end lost 3 bases, the J end lost 4 bases, and 13 bases lay between the germline ends. The CDR3 sequence: CASSFSTFSNQPQHF. The CDR3 DNA sequence: TGTGCCAGCAGTTTTAGTACGTTTAGTAATCAGCCCCAGCATTTT.

This clonotype was seen repeatedly, ten times or more. V and J are TRBV10-3 and TRBJ2-1; D is ambiguous. Germline values: CDR1 ENHRY, CDR2 SYGVKD. CDR3 length: 13 amino acids. Trimming left V 8 bases short and J 8 bases short, with 16 bases between. The CDR3 sequence: CAIGVGSVDEQFF. CDR3 sequence (DNA): TGTGCCATCGGCGTGGGATCTGTCGATGAGCAGTTCTTC.

This clonotype was counted at least ten times. The CDR3 sequence: CATEKAGTGVNEQFF. CDR3 nucleotides: TGTGCCACCGAAAAGGCCGGGACAGGGGTTAATGAGCAGTTCTTC. This chain connects TRBV5-5 to TRBJ2-1; 10 bases agree with TRBD1. Germline trimming cut 9 bases from V and 7 bases from J; bases unmatched to any gene: 13. Germline CDR1 SGHKS, CDR2 YYEKEE (reference sequence). CDR3 length equals 15 residues.

In its sample, this clonotype was seen many times. This chain uses TRBV7-9 with TRBJ2-1, with D unclear. From germline, CDR1 is SEHNR and CDR2 FQNEAQ (reference sequence). This CDR3 has 14 residues. V was shortened by 0 bases and J by 9 bases, with 12 bases between the two germline ends. CDR3 sequence: CASSLAYLDGEQFF. The DNA for the CDR3 is TGTGCCAGCAGCTTAGCGTACCTAGATGGTGAGCAGTTCTTC.

This clonotype was observed a few times. The chain is built from TRBV24-1 and TRBJ2-3; 10 bases are shared with TRBD2. The germline V gene encodes CDR1 KGHDR and CDR2 SFDVKD. The CDR3 runs to 16 residues. The junction had 4 bases not matched to a gene; V was cut back by 4 bases and J by 1 base. CDR3 residues: CATSEPSGSRTDTQYF. The DNA for the CDR3 is TGTGCCACCAGTGAACCTAGCGGGAGTCGCACAGATACGCAGTATTTT.

This chain links TRBV12-3 or TRBV12-4 with TRBJ2-2, with D unresolved. V shed 3 bases and J shed 6 bases, with 8 bases lying between them. The CDR3 spans 13 residues. The CDR3 spells CASSFGFPGELFF. The CDR3 nucleotides are TGTGCCAGCAGTTTTGGGTTCCCCGGGGAGCTGTTTTTT.

This clonotype showed up many times. The V and J genes are TRBV5-1 and TRBJ2-1, with 16 bases lining up with TRBD2. The CDR3 covers 17 residues. CDR1 and CDR2 from the germline V gene are SGHRS and YFSETQ. The junction had 9 bases not matched to a gene; V was cut back by 3 bases and J by 9 bases. The CDR3 nucleotides are TGCGCCAGCAGCTCCGAGGGACTAGCGGGAGGGCATGTTGAGCAGTTCTTC. It yields the protein CASSSEGLAGGHVEQFF.

The CDR3 bases are TGCGCCAGCAGCGCCGGGACTAGCATTTCCTCCTACAATGAGCAGTTCTTC. It encodes CASSAGTSISSYNEQFF. This rearrangement joins TRBV5-1 to TRBJ2-1, with 9 bases matching TRBD2. Germline V gene data show CDR1 as SGHRS and CDR2 as YFSETQ. This CDR3 comprises 17 residues. Trimming removed 4 bases from V and 0 bases from J; junction bases left unmatched: 8.

This chain uses TRBV7-6 with TRBJ2-5; perhaps TRBD2 as D (6 bases). CDR3 size: 16 residues. Trimming shortened V by 7 bases and J by 2 bases, and 20 bases separated the two germline ends. Looked up from germline, CDR1 is SGHVS and CDR2 is FNYEAQ. The CDR3 coding sequence is TGTGCCAGCAAAAGGAGGGATGAAGTGTTACAAGAGACCCAGTACTTC. Translation: CASKRRDEVLQETQYF.

This clonotype showed up just a few times. The gene calls are TRBV11-2 and TRBJ2-5; the D is unclear. Between the trimmed V and J ends, which lost 1 base and 7 bases, there was a span of 13 bases. Germline CDR1 reads SGHAT; CDR2 reads FQNNGV. This CDR3 is 14 amino acids long. The CDR3 reads CASSLAPVVWTQYF. CDR3 DNA: TGTGCCAGCAGCTTAGCCCCCGTTGTGTGGACCCAGTACTTC.

The chain recombines TRBV20-1 with TRBJ2-1; D is possibly TRBD2 (6 bases). This CDR3 contains 13 residues. The V end was cut by 0 bases, the J end by 8 bases, with 11 bases between. Germline CDR1 DFQATT, CDR2 SNEGSKA (reference sequence). CDR3 protein: CSARDPLADEQFF. The CDR3 DNA follows: TGCAGTGCTAGAGATCCACTAGCCGATGAGCAGTTCTTC.

This clonotype has a handful of counts. The rearrangement uses TRBV7-9 and TRBJ2-1; the D is unclear. Per the germline V gene, CDR1 is SEHNR and CDR2 is FQNEAQ (reference sequence). The V end lost 5 bases, the J end lost 1 base, and 12 bases lay between the germline ends. This CDR3 is built from 15 residues. CDR3 nucleotides: TGTGCCAGCAGCGCTCCGGGTTTTTCCTACAATGAGCAGTTCTTC. Translating gives CASSAPGFSYNEQFF.

This clonotype was recorded at least ten times. J is TRBJ2-2 and V is TRBV11-1; tentatively, D is TRBD1 (6 bases). V was cut by 8 bases and J by 4 bases, with 8 bases left in between. The CDR3 runs 12 residues. Germline V gives CDR1 SGHAT, CDR2 FQDESV (reference sequence). CDR3 region: CASAGATGELFF. The CDR3 coding sequence is TGTGCCAGCGCAGGGGCCACCGGGGAGCTGTTTTTT.

The chain carries TRBV20-1 and TRBJ2-1, with 8 bases matching TRBD2. CDR3 size: 11 residues. The junction had 2 bases not matched to a gene; V was cut back by 8 bases and J by 5 bases. In germline, CDR1 is DFQATT, CDR2 SNEGSKA (reference sequence). The CDR3 is CSTGGNNEQFF. The CDR3 nucleotides read TGCAGTACGGGGGGGAACAATGAGCAGTTCTTC.

This clonotype has a count of ten or more. The chain uses TRBV30 and TRBJ2-7; no clear D gene. The V end was cut by 7 bases, the J end by 3 bases, with 13 bases between. The CDR3 sequence is 12 residues long. Looked up from germline, CDR1 is GTSNPN and CDR2 is SVGIG (reference sequence). CDR3 sequence reads: CASSKGNYEQYF. CDR3 bases: TGTGCCTCCTCCAAGGGCAACTACGAGCAGTACTTC. Full variable domain (outside the CDR3, taken from reference TRBV30 and TRBJ2-7): SQTIHQWPATLVQPVGSPLSLECTVEGTSNPNLYWYRQAAGRGLQLLFYSVGIGQISSEVPQNLSASRPQDRQFILSSKKLLLSDSGFYLCASSKGNYEQYFGPGTRLTVT.

This clonotype was counted only a few times. The chain is built from TRBV4-1 and TRBJ2-7; no clear D. Germline V CDR1 and CDR2: MGHRA, YSYEKL. The CDR3 length is 12 residues. V shed 11 bases and J shed 2 bases, with 13 bases lying between them. In DNA, the CDR3 is TGCGCCCGCACAAGGGCAGCCTACGAGCAGTACTTC. Translation gives CARTRAAYEQYF.

This clonotype was seen at least ten times. The chain links TRBV2 to TRBJ2-1; no reliable D call. Trimming left V 10 bases short and J 6 bases short, with 10 bases between. The CDR3 is 11 amino acids. Looked up from germline, CDR1 is SNHLY and CDR2 is FYNNEI. The CDR3 reads CATRVRNEQFF. The CDR3 DNA reads TGTGCCACAAGGGTACGCAATGAGCAGTTCTTC.

This clonotype was observed a handful of times. The chain employs TRBV25-1 and TRBJ2-5; D is perhaps TRBD1 (5 bases). Germline loops: CDR1 MGHDK, CDR2 SYGVNS. The CDR3 spans 12 residues. With 6 bases removed from V and 2 bases from J, the gap between germline ends came to 7 bases. The CDR3 nucleotides are TGTGCCAGCAGACCAGGGCAAGAGACCCAGTACTTC. Protein sequence: CASRPGQETQYF.